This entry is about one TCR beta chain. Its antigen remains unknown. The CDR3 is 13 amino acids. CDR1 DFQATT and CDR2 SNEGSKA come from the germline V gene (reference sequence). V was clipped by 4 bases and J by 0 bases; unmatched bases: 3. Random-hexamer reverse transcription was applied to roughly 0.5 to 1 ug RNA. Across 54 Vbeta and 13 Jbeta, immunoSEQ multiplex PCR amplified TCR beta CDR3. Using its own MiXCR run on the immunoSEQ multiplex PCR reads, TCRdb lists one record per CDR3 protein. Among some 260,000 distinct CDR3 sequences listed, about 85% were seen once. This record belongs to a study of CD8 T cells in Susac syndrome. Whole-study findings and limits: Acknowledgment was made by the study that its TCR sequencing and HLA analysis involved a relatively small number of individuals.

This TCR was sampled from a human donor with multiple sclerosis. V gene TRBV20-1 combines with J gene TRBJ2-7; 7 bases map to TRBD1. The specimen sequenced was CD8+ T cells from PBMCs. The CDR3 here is CSATGTDSYEQYF. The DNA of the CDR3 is TGCAGTGCTACCGGGACAGACTCCTACGAGCAGTACTTC.